This entry describes one TCR beta chain. The table came from immunoSEQ multiplex PCR; TCRdb's copy has only in-frame clones and leaves some out. The top ten hold more than 0.2% of the sample, which has fewer than 90,000 clones, 85% to 95% seen once. This entry is derived from a study of technical replicates of blood from several donors. This CDR3 has 13 amino acids. J was trimmed by 2 bases and V by 8 bases; bases with no gene match: 3. CDR1 and CDR2 (germline): MNHNS, SASEGT. What was sequenced was T cells isolated from PBMCs. The clonotype comes from a human donor in good health. The chain has TRBV6-1 and TRBJ2-3, with 8 positions matching TRBD2. The CDR3 DNA reads as TGTGCCAGCCTTAGCGGGAACACAGATACGCAGTATTTT. Translating it yields CASLSGNTDTQYF.